A selection of T cell receptor beta chains follows, all from one sample in a study of blood T cell repertoires in COVID-19. Data came from immunoSEQ multiplex PCR; TCRdb stores just in-frame clones and leaves some out. This repertoire shows some 69,000 clones, roughly 76% found once; its top ten account for about 20%. The sample taken for sequencing was peripheral blood. The receptors come from a woman aged 70-85 years with acute or convalescent COVID-19. Each CDR3 is given without its conserved first and last residue.

j_call,v_call,cdr3_aa
TRBJ2-1,TRBV7-2,ASSLLWTSGSNEQF
TRBJ2-7,TRBV10-3,AIMSGTASYEQY
TRBJ2-1,TRBV18,ASSPVPNNEQF
TRBJ2-3,TRBV7-3,ASSFGTDTQY
TRBJ1-4,TRBV6-5,ASSREEATNEKLF
TRBJ1-3,TRBV28,ASSLETGDVTTSGNTIY
TRBJ2-5,TRBV4-2,ASSQDPWTSKETQY
TRBJ2-5,TRBV29-1,SGGGQYQETQY
TRBJ1-2,TRBV5-1,ASSLIGGTPGYT
TRBJ2-2,TRBV6-5,AIQSPGGTGELF
TRBJ1-4,TRBV19,ASSPQGATNEKLF
TRBJ2-7,TRBV28,ASSLAGGTYEQY
TRBJ2-1,TRBV9,ASSAGLASNEQF
TRBJ2-1,TRBV11-2,ASSLEMTSGSWNEQF
TRBJ2-7,TRBV19,ASSIRGRTYEQY
TRBJ2-1,TRBV28,ATWGLATGNEQF
TRBJ1-5,TRBV28,ASSPYSQSLQPQH
TRBJ2-5,TRBV6-1,ASSEAPGVSSETQY
TRBJ2-3,TRBV4-1,ASSGLAGGPDTQY
TRBJ2-3,TRBV2,ASSPGLVTDTQY
TRBJ1-2,TRBV15,ATSNRDRGYGYT
TRBJ1-1,TRBV28,ASSPDSRGGAF
TRBJ2-7,TRBV5-1,ASSLDRGRYEQY
TRBJ2-1,TRBV29-1,SAAPDYSYNEQF
TRBJ2-3,TRBV27,ASSLMRDADTQY
TRBJ1-6,TRBV18,ASSRDSNNSPLH
TRBJ2-1,TRBV6-6,ASTSKASTYNEQF
TRBJ2-1,TRBV11-3,ASSAEDKSNEQF
TRBJ2-7,TRBV10-3,AISETGDYEQY
TRBJ2-6,TRBV5-1,ASFEGQFLSGANVLT
TRBJ1-5,TRBV27,ASSLRAGSPQH
TRBJ2-1,TRBV29-1,SVERDSYNEQF